Each of the 8 T cell receptor beta chains below was sequenced from the same sample in a study of Graves' ophthalmopathy and Graves' hyperthyroidism. Using RNA transcripts, the TCR beta CDR3 regions were amplified. HTBI-primed first-round RT-PCR preceded second-round multiplex PCR. Each CDR3 protein gets one entry after TCRdb re-called the multiplex PCR reads with MiXCR. The sample yields approximately 41,000 distinct CDR3 sequences, more than 45% seen once. Sequencing was performed on peripheral blood. These receptors were collected from an adult man with Graves' ophthalmopathy.

In its sample, this clonotype is medium-sized. V gene TRBV20-1 combines with J gene TRBJ2-7, with 9 bases that match TRBD2. The CDR3 sequence is 14 residues long. Germline CDR1 DFQATT, CDR2 SNEGSKA (reference sequence). Trimming took 1 base from V and 5 from J; bases not matched to a gene: 6. CDR3 coding DNA: TGCAGTGCTAGAGCCGGACTAGCGTTTGACGAGCAGTACTTC. This codes for CSARAGLAFDEQYF.

This clonotype ranks as medium-sized. The J gene is TRBJ2-1, the V gene TRBV25-1; possibly TRBD1 for D (5 bases). The germline V gene encodes CDR1 MGHDK and CDR2 SYGVNS. The CDR3 length is 14 residues. V was cut by 7 bases and J by 0 bases, with 10 bases left in between. The CDR3 region is CASKGARSYNEQFF. As DNA, the CDR3 is TGTGCCAGCAAAGGGGCCCGCTCCTACAATGAGCAGTTCTTC.

The chain couples TRBV12-2 to TRBJ2-7; TRBD2, as called in the table, went unchecked against the DNA. TRBV12-2 is recorded as a pseudogene. This CDR3 spans 15 amino acids. CDR3 sequence (DNA): TGTGCAAGTCCCCTCGAGCCGGGACTCGCCTACGAGCAGTACTTC. Translating gives CASPLEPGLAYEQYF.

Points on this clonotype: At one end, the junction sequence differs from germline, possibly due to a read error. The chain employs TRBV4-1 and TRBJ1-1; D not certain. The germline gives CDR1 MGHRA, CDR2 YSYEKL. This CDR3 is built from 12 residues. The CDR3 DNA reads as TGCGCCAGCGGCCAAGCGGGCACTGAAGCTTTCTTT. Its translation is CASGQAGTEAFF.

Concerning this clonotype: The junction shows a germline mismatch at one end, possibly a read error. DNA of the CDR3: TGTGCCAGGTCCACTACCGCGAACACTGGGGAGCTGTTTTTT. Its protein is CARSTTANTGELFF. This sequence joins TRBV14 and TRBJ2-2; D gene uncertain. The CDR3 loop spans 14 amino acids. Germline lookup yields CDR1 SGHDN and CDR2 FVKESK.

This clonotype was detected many times. This chain uses TRBV6-1 with TRBJ2-5; D perhaps matches TRBD1 (6 bases). This CDR3 has 14 amino acids. V dropped 5 bases and J dropped 5 bases, with 15 bases sitting between them. CDR1 and CDR2 (germline): MNHNS, SASEGT. The chain's CDR3 is CASSRTLQGETQYF. The CDR3 nucleotides read TGTGCCAGCAGTCGAACCCTTCAGGGGGAGACCCAGTACTTC.

V and J are TRBV20-1 and TRBJ2-3; the match to TRBD2 covers 7 bases. Germline V gives CDR1 DFQATT, CDR2 SNEGSKA (reference sequence). Trimming at V came to 6 bases and at J to 1 base, leaving 7 bases not matched to a gene. The length of the CDR3 is 14 residues. The CDR3 DNA sequence: TGCAGTGCAATACTAGCGTTAGGCACAGATACGCAGTATTTT. Protein sequence: CSAILALGTDTQYF.

This chain links TRBV7-6 with TRBJ2-1, with D uncertain. Germline lookup yields CDR1 SGHVS and CDR2 FNYEAQ. Trimming cost V 4 bases and J 5 bases, with 12 bases left between them. The length of the CDR3 is 14 residues. The CDR3 loop reads CASSSTFTNNEQFF. The CDR3 nucleotides are TGTGCCAGCAGCTCGACCTTCACGAACAATGAGCAGTTCTTC.